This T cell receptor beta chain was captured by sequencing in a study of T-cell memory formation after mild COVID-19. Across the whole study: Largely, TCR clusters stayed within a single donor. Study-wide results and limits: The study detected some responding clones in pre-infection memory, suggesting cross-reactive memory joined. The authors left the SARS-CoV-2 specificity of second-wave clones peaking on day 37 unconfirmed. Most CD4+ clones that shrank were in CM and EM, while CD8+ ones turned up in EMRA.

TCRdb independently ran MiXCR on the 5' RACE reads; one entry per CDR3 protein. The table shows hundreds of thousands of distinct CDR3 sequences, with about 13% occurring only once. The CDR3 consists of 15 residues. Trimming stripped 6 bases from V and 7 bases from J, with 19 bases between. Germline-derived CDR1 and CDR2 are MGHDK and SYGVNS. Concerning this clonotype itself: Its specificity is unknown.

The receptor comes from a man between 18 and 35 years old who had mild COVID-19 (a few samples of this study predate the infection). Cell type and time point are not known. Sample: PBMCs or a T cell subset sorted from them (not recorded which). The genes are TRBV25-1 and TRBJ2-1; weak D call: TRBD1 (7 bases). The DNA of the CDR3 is TGTGCCAGCAGGGAAAGGAGGGGCAGGGGGAATGAGCAGTTCTTC. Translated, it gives CASRERRGRGNEQFF.